This T cell receptor (beta chain) was recorded in a study of control samples from healthy donors and cancer patients. In germline, CDR1 is SGHTA, CDR2 FQGNSA. Trimming removed 11 bases at V and 8 bases at J, with 15 bases between. The CDR3 contains 12 residues. Assay: immunoSEQ multiplex PCR; the TCRdb copy retains only in-frame clones and omits some. This sample carries tens of thousands of clones, around nine tenths of them seen once, and the ten largest clones take over 35%. This clonotype was sampled from a man over 45 with head and neck cancer. Specimen: PBMCs. The chain is built from TRBV7-2 and TRBJ1-4; D gene unclear. CDR3 sequence reads: CASGIVSEKLFF. The CDR3 coding sequence is TGTGCCTCGGGAATTGTATCGGAAAAACTGTTTTTT.